Listed here is a single T cell receptor beta chain. Its target is not known. Per germline, CDR1 LGHDT and CDR2 YNNKEL (reference sequence). With 0 bases clipped from V and 5 bases from J, the junction kept 12 bases outside the gene matches. This CDR3 comprises 17 residues. This record comes from a study of T cell responses to AZD1222 COVID-19 vaccine. The study, taken as a whole, reports: Variant regions that are unmutated are reportedly the target of nearly half of spike-specific TCRs. Repertoires were collected only later (after the peak T cell response had occurred). White British people made up most donors, females outnumbered males, and clonal diversity was possibly underestimated.

The assay was immunoSEQ multiplex PCR, and TCRdb's table has in-frame clones only and misses some. There are 150,000 or so clones in the sample; about 92% occur only once, and approximately 5.9% lies in the top ten. The chain combines TRBV3-1 (or the pseudogene TRBV3-2) with TRBJ2-5; 7 bases agree with TRBD2. The sequence came from an adult who received the AZD1222 COVID-19 vaccine. Sample: peripheral blood, taken 28 days after the second AZD1222 dose. For the CDR3, the DNA is TGTGCCAGCAGCCAAGATGTCAATAGCGGGCGGAGGGAGACCCAGTACTTC. It codes for CASSQDVNSGRRETQYF.